The 18 T cell receptor beta chains listed next were all sequenced from one sample in a study of human T cells and chemical hapten exposure. Time point denoted: pre-sensitization, week 0. Sample treatment: therapeutic diphenylcyclopropenone sensitization with weekly scalp DPC. TCRdb called the RACE reads again in MiXCR, with one record for every CDR3 protein. The sample lists 300,000 to 450,000 distinct CDR3 sequences; roughly 5.3% were seen once. Sequences were derived from whole blood, sampled in connection with sensitization to the hapten diphenylcyclopropenone (DPC). These receptors were obtained from a woman aged 50 to 60 with alopecia areata. Some clones in this sample may be carry-over from other donors' samples.

The chain carries TRBV30 and TRBJ2-7, with D perhaps TRBD2 (5 bases). The CDR3 covers 11 residues. Trimming took 2 bases from V and 5 from J, leaving 7 bases between them. Germline loops: CDR1 GTSNPN, CDR2 SVGIG (reference sequence). CDR3 sequence: CAWSTSNEQYF. CDR3 coding DNA: TGTGCCTGGAGTACTAGTAACGAGCAGTACTTC. Full variable domain (outside the CDR3, taken from reference TRBV30 and TRBJ2-7): SQTIHQWPATLVQPVGSPLSLECTVEGTSNPNLYWYRQAAGRGLQLLFYSVGIGQISSEVPQNLSASRPQDRQFILSSKKLLLSDSGFYLCAWSTSNEQYFGPGTRLTVT.

The rearrangement links TRBV24-1 to TRBJ2-7; 7 bases are a match to TRBD1. Per germline, CDR1 KGHDR and CDR2 SFDVKD. The CDR3 length is 14 residues. V lost 5 bases to trimming and J lost 2 bases; unmatched junction nucleotides: 5. CDR3 DNA sequence: TGTGCCACCAGTGCCCCGGGACAGCCCTACGAGCAGTACTTC. Protein: CATSAPGQPYEQYF.

This clonotype has at least ten counts. This sequence joins TRBV4-2 and TRBJ2-3; D is ambiguous. V gave up 1 base and J gave up 0 bases, with 11 bases separating them. This CDR3 has 16 residues. The germline V gene encodes CDR1 LGHNA and CDR2 YNFKEQ. The CDR3 protein is CASSQAISPSTDTQYF. The CDR3 nucleotides read TGTGCCAGCAGCCAAGCGATTAGCCCTAGCACAGATACGCAGTATTTT.

This chain uses TRBV20-1 with TRBJ2-7, with D perhaps matching TRBD1 or TRBD2 (5 bases each). V lost 2 bases and J lost 4, with 12 bases in between. This CDR3 has 13 amino acids. Germline values: CDR1 DFQATT, CDR2 SNEGSKA (reference sequence). CDR3 protein: CSARPDRGYEQYF. The CDR3 coding sequence is TGCAGTGCTAGACCCGACAGAGGGTACGAGCAGTACTTC.

This clonotype was counted between two and nine times. This rearrangement joins TRBV5-6 to TRBJ1-1; D uncertain. The ends were cut back, 0 bases at V and 7 bases at J, with 4 bases in the middle. The germline V gene has CDR1 SGHDT and CDR2 YYEEEE. The CDR3 totals 11 residues. In DNA, the CDR3 is TGTGCCAGCAGCTTGGAGGATGAAGCTTTCTTT. This encodes CASSLEDEAFF. The complete variable domain, with remaining parts taken from reference TRBV5-6 and TRBJ1-1, reads DAGVTQSPTHLIKTRGQQVTLRCSPKSGHDTVSWYQQALGQGPQFIFQYYEEEERQRGNFPDRFSGHQFPNYSSELNVNALLLGDSALYLCASSLEDEAFFGQGTRLTVV.

The CDR3: CASSYLGRQSRSPLHF. The CDR3 DNA is TGTGCCAGCAGCTATTTGGGCCGGCAAAGTAGATCACCCCTCCACTTT. The J gene is TRBJ1-6, the V gene TRBV11-2; no clear D. The germline CDR1 and CDR2 sequences are SGHAT and FQNNGV. The germline V and J ends were trimmed by 4 bases and 10 bases, with 20 bases remaining between them. This CDR3 has 16 amino acids.

This clonotype was counted only a few times. J is TRBJ2-1 and V is TRBV19, with a possible D match to TRBD1 (6 bases). Germline loops: CDR1 LNHDA, CDR2 SQIVND (reference sequence). The CDR3 length is 16 residues. Deletions cut 7 bases from V and 0 bases from J, with 16 bases between. Here the CDR3 DNA reads TGTGCCAGTATCGGCCTCAGGGGTTCCTCCTACAATGAGCAGTTCTTC. It translates to CASIGLRGSSYNEQFF.

The chain carries TRBV20-1 and TRBJ2-7; a possible D gene is TRBD1 (5 bases). CDR1 and CDR2 (germline): DFQATT, SNEGSKA (reference sequence). The CDR3 has 15 amino acids. V gave up 1 base and J gave up 2 bases, with 15 bases separating them. CDR3 sequence: CSARGYLDTPYEQYF. The CDR3 DNA is TGCAGTGCTAGAGGTTATCTGGACACCCCCTACGAGCAGTACTTC.

The chain recombines TRBV7-9 with TRBJ1-5; D is possibly TRBD1 (5 bases). V lost 1 base and J 6 bases, leaving 16 bases between the germline ends. CDR1 is SEHNR, CDR2 FQNEAQ, per germline (reference sequence). The CDR3 contains 16 residues. In DNA form, the CDR3 reads TGTGCCAGCAGCTTAGGGGGACGCCAGAGGTCTCAGCCCCAGCATTTT. Translation gives CASSLGGRQRSQPQHF.

This clonotype was observed at least ten times. V is TRBV3-1 and J is TRBJ2-4; D is unclear. The CDR3 loop spans 14 amino acids. V was shortened by 3 bases and J by 4 bases, with 10 bases between the two germline ends. Germline CDR1 reads LGHDT; CDR2 reads YNNKEL (reference sequence). The CDR3 spells CASSHPNRKNIQYF. CDR3 sequence (DNA): TGTGCCAGCAGCCACCCCAACCGAAAAAACATTCAGTACTTC.

Only a few counts were recorded for this clonotype. The chain links TRBV7-9 to TRBJ1-1; D remains ambiguous. V was clipped by 3 bases and J by 11 bases, with 13 bases between them. From germline, CDR1 is SEHNR and CDR2 FQNEAQ (reference sequence). The CDR3 spans 12 residues. CDR3 region: CASSFDQTRAFF. CDR3 nucleotides: TGTGCCAGCAGCTTCGATCAGACTCGTGCTTTCTTT.

Concerning this clonotype: A much more abundant neighbour one base away suggests this may be a read error. This chain uses TRBV11-2 with TRBJ1-2; D is ambiguous. V was trimmed by 2 bases and J by 1 base, leaving 5 bases between them. CDR1 is SGHAT, CDR2 FQNNGV, per germline. The CDR3 spans 13 residues. The CDR3 DNA is TGTGCCAGCAGCTTACAGGATAACTATGGCTACACCTTC. Amino acid sequence: CASSLQDNYGYTF.

The chain carries TRBV11-2 and TRBJ2-5, with D unclear. V lost 0 bases and J 6 bases, leaving 14 bases between the germline ends. In germline, CDR1 is SGHAT, CDR2 FQNNGV. The CDR3 sequence is 15 residues long. CDR3 nucleotide sequence: TGTGCCAGCAGCTTAGATCTCACAGCCGCCCAGACCCAGTACTTC. Translated, it gives CASSLDLTAAQTQYF.

This clonotype has at least ten counts. This chain links TRBV9 with TRBJ2-7; 14 bases are shared with TRBD2. The V segment lost 3 bases and the J segment 4 bases; nucleotides outside the gene matches: 6. Germline lookup yields CDR1 SGDLS and CDR2 YYNGEE. The CDR3 consists of 16 residues. The CDR3 DNA follows: TGTGCCAGCAGCGAAGGACTAGCGGGAGGTATTTACGAGCAGTACTTC. Translation: CASSEGLAGGIYEQYF.

The chain combines TRBV7-9 with TRBJ2-2, with TRBD2 matching 8 bases. Trimming at V came to 5 bases and at J to 0 bases, leaving 8 bases not matched to a gene. Germline V gene sequence: CDR1 SEHNR, CDR2 FQNEAQ (reference sequence). The CDR3 contains 17 residues. The DNA of the CDR3 is TGTGCCAGCAGCCTAAGTAGCGGGGTAGCGAACACCGGGGAGCTGTTTTTT. Its protein product is CASSLSSGVANTGELFF.

This clonotype has ten or more counts. This chain uses TRBV29-1 with TRBJ2-3, with D possibly being TRBD2 (6 bases). From germline, CDR1 is SQVTM and CDR2 ANQGSEA. There are 14 residues in the CDR3. V lost 6 bases to trimming and J lost 1 base, with 14 bases between them. Written as DNA, the CDR3 is TGCAGCGTGGAGGGAGGACACCGCACAGATACGCAGTATTTT. This gives the protein CSVEGGHRTDTQYF.

This clonotype turned up a few times. The V call is TRBV6-1, the J call TRBJ2-7, with 7 bases that match TRBD2. CDR3 length: 14 amino acids. In germline, CDR1 is MNHNS, CDR2 SASEGT. The J segment lost 2 bases and the V segment lost 6 bases, leaving 7 bases of the junction unmatched. CDR3 nucleotides: TGTGCCAGCAGCCCCGGGACTAAAGCCTACGAGCAGTACTTC. It is translated as CASSPGTKAYEQYF.

This clonotype was picked up a small number of times. The chain links TRBV7-9 to TRBJ2-3; D unresolved. Germline values: CDR1 SEHNR, CDR2 FQNEAQ (reference sequence). CDR3 length: 16 amino acids. V lost 3 bases to trimming and J lost 2 bases, with 15 bases between them. CDR3 in DNA: TGTGCCAGCAGCTTTCGCCTACTGAGTAACACAGATACGCAGTATTTT. Translation gives CASSFRLLSNTDTQYF.